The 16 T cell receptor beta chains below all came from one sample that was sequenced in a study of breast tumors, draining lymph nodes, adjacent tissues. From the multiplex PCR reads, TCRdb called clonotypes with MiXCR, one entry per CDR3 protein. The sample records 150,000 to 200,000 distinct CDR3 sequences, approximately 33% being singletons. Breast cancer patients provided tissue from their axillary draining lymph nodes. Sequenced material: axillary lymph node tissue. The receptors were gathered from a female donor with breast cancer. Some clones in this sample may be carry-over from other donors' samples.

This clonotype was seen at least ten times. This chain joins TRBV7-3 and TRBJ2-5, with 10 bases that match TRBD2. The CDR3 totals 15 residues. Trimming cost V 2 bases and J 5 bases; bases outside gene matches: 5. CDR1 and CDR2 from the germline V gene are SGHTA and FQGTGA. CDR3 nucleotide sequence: TGTGCCAGCAGCTTACTAGCGGGGGTGTCTGAGACCCAGTACTTC. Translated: CASSLLAGVSETQYF. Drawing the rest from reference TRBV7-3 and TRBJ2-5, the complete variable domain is GAGVSQTPSNKVTEKGKYVELRCDPISGHTALYWYRQSLGQGPEFLIYFQGTGAADDSGLPNDRFFAVRPEGSVSTLKIQRTERGDSAVYLCASSLLAGVSETQYFGPGTRLLVL.

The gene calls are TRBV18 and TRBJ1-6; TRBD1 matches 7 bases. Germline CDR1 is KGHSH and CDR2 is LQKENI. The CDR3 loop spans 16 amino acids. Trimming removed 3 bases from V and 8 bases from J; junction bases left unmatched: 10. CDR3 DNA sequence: TGTGCCAGCTCACCGTTAGAGGGGGCGAAACATTCACCCCTCCACTTT. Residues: CASSPLEGAKHSPLHF.

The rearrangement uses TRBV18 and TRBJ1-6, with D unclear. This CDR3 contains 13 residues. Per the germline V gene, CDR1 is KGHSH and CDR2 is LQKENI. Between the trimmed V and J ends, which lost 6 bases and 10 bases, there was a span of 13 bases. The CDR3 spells CASSPQGESPLHF. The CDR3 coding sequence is TGTGCCAGCTCTCCTCAAGGCGAGTCACCCCTCCACTTT.

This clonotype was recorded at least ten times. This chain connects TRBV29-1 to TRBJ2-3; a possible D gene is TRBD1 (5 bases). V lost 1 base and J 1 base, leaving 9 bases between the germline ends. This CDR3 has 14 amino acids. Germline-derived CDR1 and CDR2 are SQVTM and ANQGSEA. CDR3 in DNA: TGCAGCGTTGAAGGGGGCAGGGGCACAGATACGCAGTATTTT. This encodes CSVEGGRGTDTQYF.

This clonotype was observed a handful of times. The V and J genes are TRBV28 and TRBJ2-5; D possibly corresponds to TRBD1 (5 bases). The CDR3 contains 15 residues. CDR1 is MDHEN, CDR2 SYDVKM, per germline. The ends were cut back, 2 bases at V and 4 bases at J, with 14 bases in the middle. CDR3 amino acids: CASSLGARVSETQYF. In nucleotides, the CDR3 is TGTGCCAGCAGTTTAGGTGCCAGGGTGTCAGAGACCCAGTACTTC.

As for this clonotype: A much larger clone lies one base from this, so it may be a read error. CDR3 amino acids: CASSDGGSSCEQYF. Written as DNA, the CDR3 is TGTGCCAGCAGTGACGGGGGGAGCTCCTGCGAGCAGTACTTC. V and J are TRBV27 and TRBJ2-7, with 7 nucleotides matching TRBD2. Germline V gene lookup returns CDR1 MNHEY and CDR2 SMNVEV (reference sequence). The CDR3 is 14 amino acids.

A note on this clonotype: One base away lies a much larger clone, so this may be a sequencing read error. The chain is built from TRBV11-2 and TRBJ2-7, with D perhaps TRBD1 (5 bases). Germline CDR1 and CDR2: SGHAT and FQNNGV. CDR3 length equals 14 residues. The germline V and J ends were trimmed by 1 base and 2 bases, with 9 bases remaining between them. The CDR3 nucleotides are TGTGCCAGCAGCTTAGTGCAGGGCACCTACGAGCAGTACTTC. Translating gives CASSLVQGTYEQYF.

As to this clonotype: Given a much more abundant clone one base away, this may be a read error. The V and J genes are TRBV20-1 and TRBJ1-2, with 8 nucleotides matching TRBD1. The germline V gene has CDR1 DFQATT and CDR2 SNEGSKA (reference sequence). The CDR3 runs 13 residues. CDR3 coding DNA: TGCAGTGCCCCGGACAGGGTGGGTTATGCCTACACCTTC. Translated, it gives CSAPDRVGYAYTF.

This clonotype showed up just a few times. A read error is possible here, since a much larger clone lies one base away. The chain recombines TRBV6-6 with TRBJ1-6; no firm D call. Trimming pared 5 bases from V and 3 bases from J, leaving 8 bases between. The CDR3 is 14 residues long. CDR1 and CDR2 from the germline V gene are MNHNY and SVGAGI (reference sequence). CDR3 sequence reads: CASSHTNYNSPLHF. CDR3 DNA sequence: TGTGCCAGCAGTCACACTAACTATAATTCACCCCTCCACTTT.

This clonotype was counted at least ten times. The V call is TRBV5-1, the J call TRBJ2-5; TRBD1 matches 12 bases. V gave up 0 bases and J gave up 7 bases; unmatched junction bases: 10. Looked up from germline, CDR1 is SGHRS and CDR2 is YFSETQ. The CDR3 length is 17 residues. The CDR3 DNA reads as TGCGCCAGCAGCTTGGTCCCGGGACAGGGGGCGAGCGGGACCCAGTACTTC. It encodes CASSLVPGQGASGTQYF.

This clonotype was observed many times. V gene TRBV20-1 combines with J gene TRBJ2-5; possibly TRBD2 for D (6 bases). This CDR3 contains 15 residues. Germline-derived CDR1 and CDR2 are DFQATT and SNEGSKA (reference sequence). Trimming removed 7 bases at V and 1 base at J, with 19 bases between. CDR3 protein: CSEGLGGSGQETQYF. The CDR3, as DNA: TGCAGTGAGGGACTCGGAGGATCCGGCCAAGAGACCCAGTACTTC.

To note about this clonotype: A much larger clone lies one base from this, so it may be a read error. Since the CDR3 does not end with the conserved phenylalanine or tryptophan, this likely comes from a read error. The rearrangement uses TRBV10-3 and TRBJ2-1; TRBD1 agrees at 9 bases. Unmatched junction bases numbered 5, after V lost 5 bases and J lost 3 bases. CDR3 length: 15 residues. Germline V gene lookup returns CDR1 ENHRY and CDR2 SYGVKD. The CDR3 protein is CAISNRDRDYNEQFS. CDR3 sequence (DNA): TGTGCCATCAGTAACCGGGACAGGGACTACAATGAGCAGTTCTCC.

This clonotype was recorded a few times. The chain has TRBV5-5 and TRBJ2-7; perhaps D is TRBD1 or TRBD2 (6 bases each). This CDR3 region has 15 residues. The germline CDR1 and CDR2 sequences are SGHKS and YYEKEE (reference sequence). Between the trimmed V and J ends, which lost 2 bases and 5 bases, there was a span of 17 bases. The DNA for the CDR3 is TGTGCCAGCAGCTTTTGGCCTACCGGGGGCCACGAGCAGTACTTC. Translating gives CASSFWPTGGHEQYF.

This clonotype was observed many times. The CDR3, as DNA: TGTGCCAGTAGGAGAGACAGGGCCAACGAGCAGTACTTC. Encoded protein: CASRRDRANEQYF. The chain joins TRBV19 to TRBJ2-7, with 7 bases aligning to TRBD1. Germline trimming cut 6 bases from V and 5 bases from J; bases unmatched to any gene: 7. Germline CDR1 LNHDA, CDR2 SQIVND (reference sequence). The CDR3 spans 13 residues.

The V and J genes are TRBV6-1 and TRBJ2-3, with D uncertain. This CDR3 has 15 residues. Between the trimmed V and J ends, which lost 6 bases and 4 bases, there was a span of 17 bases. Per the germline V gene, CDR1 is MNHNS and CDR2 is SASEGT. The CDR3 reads CASSRPVRTPDTQYF. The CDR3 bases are TGTGCCAGCAGCCGTCCTGTTCGAACCCCAGATACGCAGTATTTT.

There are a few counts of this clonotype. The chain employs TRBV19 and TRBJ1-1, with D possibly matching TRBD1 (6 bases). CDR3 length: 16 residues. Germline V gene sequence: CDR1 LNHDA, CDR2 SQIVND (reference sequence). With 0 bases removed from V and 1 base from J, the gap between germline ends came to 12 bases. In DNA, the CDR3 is TGTGCCAGTAGTATAGATGAGACAGGATGGAACACTGAAGCTTTCTTT. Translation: CASSIDETGWNTEAFF.